Listed below are T cell receptor beta chains from one sample, sequenced in a study of T cells in Graves' hyperthyroidism and ophthalmopathy. TCRdb independently ran MiXCR on the multiplex PCR reads; one entry per CDR3 protein. This table holds around 350,000 distinct CDR3 sequences, 17% found once. Material: blood. The receptors shown here come from a woman aged 30 to 39 with Graves' hyperthyroidism that later progressed to Graves' ophthalmopathy. The CDR3 runs from the conserved cysteine through the conserved F or W. A D gene is named only where the DNA matches it firmly. The size entry is marked missing in some rows and otherwise reads once, few, many or a size class.

D gene	CDR3 length	clone size	V gene	J gene	CDR3 protein	CDR3 DNA
TRBD2	15	once	TRBV12-3/TRBV12-4	TRBJ2-7	CASSNPSGSIYEQYF	TGTGCCAGCAGTAACCCTAGCGGGAGCATCTACGAGCAGTACTTC
-	21	many	TRBV28	TRBJ2-3	CASSFFFSRSGARLVGDTQYF	TGTGCCAGCAGTTTTTTTTTCTCCCGGTCGGGAGCGAGGTTGGTCGGGGATACGCAGTATTTT
-	11	many	TRBV30	TRBJ2-2	CAWSVAGELFF	TGTGCCTGGAGTGTAGCCGGGGAGCTGTTTTTT
-	12	-	TRBV14	TRBJ2-7	CASSLSRDTQYF	TGTGCCAGCAGCCTAAGTCGCGACACGCAGTACTTC
-	16	many	TRBV20-1	TRBJ1-6	CSAREKTAAPNSPLHF	TGCAGTGCTAGAGAAAAGACAGCAGCCCCTAATTCACCCCTCCACTTT
-	15	many	TRBV28	TRBJ1-2	CASRVWGAGDYGYTF	TGTGCCAGCAGGGTTTGGGGGGCGGGTGACTATGGCTACACCTTC
TRBD2	18	many	TRBV18	TRBJ2-3	CASSPSAGAGGRIRTQYF	TGTGCCAGCTCACCATCGGCAGGAGCGGGGGGGCGAATCCGTACGCAGTATTTT
-	14	few	TRBV6-2/TRBV6-3	TRBJ1-1	CASRERPGGAEAFF	TGTGCCAGCAGGGAGCGTCCCGGAGGGGCTGAAGCTTTCTTT
-	15	many	TRBV6-1	TRBJ1-1	CASSPFRALNTEAFF	TGTGCCAGCAGTCCCTTCAGGGCCCTGAACACTGAAGCTTTCTTT
TRBD1	11	many	TRBV6-1	TRBJ2-7	CASLQGDEQYF	TGTGCCAGTTTACAGGGGGACGAGCAGTACTTC